The sequence of this TCR beta chain was determined in a study of CD8+CD57+ T cells in acquired aplastic anemia. The wider study: CD4+ and CD8+ cells, once sorted, gave DNA averaging 3.2 ug. Regarding the study as a whole: Overlapping CD8+ CDR3 repertoires of patients and controls contained under 35 shared sequences. No significant difference in CD8+ Simpson's diversity was found between patients and controls.

Using genomic DNA as the template, TCR beta VDJ and CDR3 profiling was carried out. TCRdb re-called the reads through MiXCR, storing one row per CDR3 protein. The top ten clones hold just under 20% of a sample with approximately 200,000 distinct CDR3 sequences, around 49% of them seen once. Trimming took off 0 bases at V and 0 bases at J, with 6 bases between the two ends. The CDR3 length is 14 residues. Germline CDR1 reads MNHEY; CDR2 reads SVGAGI. This clonotype was detected many times. The antigen remains unidentified. Patients selected for sequencing had displayed CD8+CD57+ cell expansion by flow cytometry. Patients had not yet gotten any therapy when their blood was taken for sampling.

This sequence was found in a human donor with aplastic anemia. Sequences were obtained from sorted CD4+, CD8+, or CD8+CD57+ T cells (not recorded which) from PBMCs. V and J are TRBV6-5 and TRBJ2-7; D gene ambiguous. The CDR3: CASSYSFSSYEQYF. The CDR3 DNA is TGTGCCAGCAGTTACTCTTTTTCCTCCTACGAGCAGTACTTC.